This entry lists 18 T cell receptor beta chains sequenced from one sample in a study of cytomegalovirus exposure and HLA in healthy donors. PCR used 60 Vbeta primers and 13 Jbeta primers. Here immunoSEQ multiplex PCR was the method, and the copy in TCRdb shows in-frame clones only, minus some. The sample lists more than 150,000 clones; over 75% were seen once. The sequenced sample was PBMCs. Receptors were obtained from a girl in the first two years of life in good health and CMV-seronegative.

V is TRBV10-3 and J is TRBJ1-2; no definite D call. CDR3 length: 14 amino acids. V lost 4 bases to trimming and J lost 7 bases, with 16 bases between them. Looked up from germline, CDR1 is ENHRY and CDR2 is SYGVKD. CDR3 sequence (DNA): TGTGCCATCAGTGTAGAGAGCTTTAGGAGTGGCTACACCTTC. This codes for CAISVESFRSGYTF.

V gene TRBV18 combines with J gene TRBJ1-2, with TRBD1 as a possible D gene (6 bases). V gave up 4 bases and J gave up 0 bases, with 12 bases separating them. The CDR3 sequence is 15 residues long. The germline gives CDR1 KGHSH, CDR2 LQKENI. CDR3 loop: CASSRETGANYGYTF. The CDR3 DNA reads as TGTGCCAGCTCACGAGAGACAGGAGCTAACTATGGCTACACCTTC.

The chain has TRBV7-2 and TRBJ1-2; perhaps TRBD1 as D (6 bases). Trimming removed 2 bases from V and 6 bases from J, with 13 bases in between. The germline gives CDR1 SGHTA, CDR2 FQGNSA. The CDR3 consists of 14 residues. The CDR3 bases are TGTGCCAGCAGCTTATTTCAGGGGCCCAATGGCTACACCTTC. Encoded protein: CASSLFQGPNGYTF.

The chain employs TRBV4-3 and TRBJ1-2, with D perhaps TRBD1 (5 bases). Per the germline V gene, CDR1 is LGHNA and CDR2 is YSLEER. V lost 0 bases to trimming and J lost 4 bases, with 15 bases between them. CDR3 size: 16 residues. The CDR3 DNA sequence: TGCGCCAGCAGCCAAGATGGTGGGGGAGGTGGCTATGGCTACACCTTC. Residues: CASSQDGGGGGYGYTF.

CDR3 residues: CASSERGDTGTEKLFF. CDR3 sequence (DNA): TGTGCCAGCAGTGAACGGGGGGACACAGGGACCGAAAAACTGTTTTTT. This sequence joins TRBV2 and TRBJ1-4, with TRBD1 as a possible D gene (6 bases). Germline V lookup: CDR1 SNHLY, CDR2 FYNNEI. The CDR3 is 16 amino acids. Trimming shortened V by 2 bases and J by 8 bases, and 18 bases separated the two germline ends.

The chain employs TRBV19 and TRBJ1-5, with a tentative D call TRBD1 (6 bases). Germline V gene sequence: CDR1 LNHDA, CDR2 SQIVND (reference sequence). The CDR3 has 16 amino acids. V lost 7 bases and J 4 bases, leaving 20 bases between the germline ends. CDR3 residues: CASKRGAEGSNQPQHF. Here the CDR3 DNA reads TGTGCCAGTAAGCGGGGGGCCGAGGGTTCGAATCAGCCCCAGCATTTT.

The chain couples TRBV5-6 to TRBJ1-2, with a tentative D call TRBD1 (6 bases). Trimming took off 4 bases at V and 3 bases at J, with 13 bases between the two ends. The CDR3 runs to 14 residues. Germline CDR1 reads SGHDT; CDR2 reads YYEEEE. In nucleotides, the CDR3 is TGTGCCAGCAGCAGTAAACAGGGTTACTATGGCTACACCTTC. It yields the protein CASSSKQGYYGYTF.

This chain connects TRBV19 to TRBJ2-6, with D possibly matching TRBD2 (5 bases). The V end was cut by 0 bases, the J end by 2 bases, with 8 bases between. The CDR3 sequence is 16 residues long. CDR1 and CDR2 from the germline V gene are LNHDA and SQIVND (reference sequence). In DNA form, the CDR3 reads TGTGCCAGTAGTATAGATCGGGGTGCTGGGGCCAACGTCCTGACTTTC. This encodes CASSIDRGAGANVLTF.

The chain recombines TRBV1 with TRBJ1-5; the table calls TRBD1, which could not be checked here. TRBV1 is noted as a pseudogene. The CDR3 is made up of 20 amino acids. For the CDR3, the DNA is TGCACCAGCAGCCAAGATTCCCCAGGGGGCTCTGACCATAGCAATCAGCCCCAGCATTTT. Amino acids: CTSSQDSPGGSDHSNQPQHF.

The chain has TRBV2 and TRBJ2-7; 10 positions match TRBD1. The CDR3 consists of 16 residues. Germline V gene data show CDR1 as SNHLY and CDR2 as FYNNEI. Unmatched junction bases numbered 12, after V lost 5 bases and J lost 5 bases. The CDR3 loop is CASSRSVGTGEDEQYF. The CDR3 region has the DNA TGTGCCAGCAGTAGATCTGTTGGGACAGGGGAAGACGAGCAGTACTTC.

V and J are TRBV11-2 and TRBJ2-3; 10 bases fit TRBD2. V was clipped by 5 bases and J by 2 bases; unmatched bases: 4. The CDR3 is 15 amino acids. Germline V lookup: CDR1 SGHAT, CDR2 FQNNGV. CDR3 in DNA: TGTGCCAGCAGCCAAAGCGGGGGGGCCACAGATACGCAGTATTTT. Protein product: CASSQSGGATDTQYF.

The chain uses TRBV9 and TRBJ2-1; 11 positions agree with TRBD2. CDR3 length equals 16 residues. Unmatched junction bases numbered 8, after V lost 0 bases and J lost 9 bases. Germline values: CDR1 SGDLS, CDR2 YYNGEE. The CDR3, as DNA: TGTGCCAGCAGCGTAGGAGTAGCGGGGGGGATTAGTGAGCAGTTCTTC. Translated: CASSVGVAGGISEQFF.

The CDR3 sequence: CASSEQNQPQHF. The CDR3, as DNA: TGTGCCAGCAGTGAGCAGAATCAGCCCCAGCATTTT. This chain links TRBV2 with TRBJ1-5; D is undetermined. From germline, CDR1 is SNHLY and CDR2 FYNNEI. The CDR3 spans 12 residues. V lost 3 bases to trimming and J lost 4 bases, with 4 bases between them.

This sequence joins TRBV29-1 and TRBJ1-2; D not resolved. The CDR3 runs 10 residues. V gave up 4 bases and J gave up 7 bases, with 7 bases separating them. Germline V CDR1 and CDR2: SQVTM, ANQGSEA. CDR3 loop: CSVAPVGYTF. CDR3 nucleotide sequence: TGCAGCGTTGCACCAGTTGGCTACACCTTC.

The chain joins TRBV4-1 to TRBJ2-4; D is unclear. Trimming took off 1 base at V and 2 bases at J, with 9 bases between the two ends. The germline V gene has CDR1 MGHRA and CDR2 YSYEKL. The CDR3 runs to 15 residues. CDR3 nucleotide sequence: TGCGCCAGCAGCCAAGCTAGGATCCCCAAAAACATTCAGTACTTC. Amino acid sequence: CASSQARIPKNIQYF.

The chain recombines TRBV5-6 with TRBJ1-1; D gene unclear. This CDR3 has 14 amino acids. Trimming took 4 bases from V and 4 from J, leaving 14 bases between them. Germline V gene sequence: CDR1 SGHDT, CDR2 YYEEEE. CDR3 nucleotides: TGTGCCAGCAGCCCCATGAGGCGACTCACTGAAGCTTTCTTT. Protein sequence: CASSPMRRLTEAFF. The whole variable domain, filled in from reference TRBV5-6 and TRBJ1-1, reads DAGVTQSPTHLIKTRGQQVTLRCSPKSGHDTVSWYQQALGQGPQFIFQYYEEEERQRGNFPDRFSGHQFPNYSSELNVNALLLGDSALYLCASSPMRRLTEAFFGQGTRLTVV.

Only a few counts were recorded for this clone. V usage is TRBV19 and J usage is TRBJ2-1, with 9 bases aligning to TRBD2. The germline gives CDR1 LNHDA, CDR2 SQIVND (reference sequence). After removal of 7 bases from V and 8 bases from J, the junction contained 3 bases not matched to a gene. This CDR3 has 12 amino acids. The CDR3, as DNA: TGTGCCAGTACTAGCGGGAACTATGAGCAGTTCTTC. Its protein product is CASTSGNYEQFF.

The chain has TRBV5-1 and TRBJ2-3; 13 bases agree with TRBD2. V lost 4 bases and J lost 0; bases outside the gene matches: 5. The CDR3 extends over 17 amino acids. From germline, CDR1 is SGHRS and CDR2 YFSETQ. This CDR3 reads CASSTGTSGASTDTQYF. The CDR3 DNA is TGCGCCAGCAGCACCGGGACTAGCGGGGCTAGCACAGATACGCAGTATTTT.